This record concerns one T cell receptor (beta chain) sequence. Amplification from RNA transcripts yielded the TCR beta CDR3 regions. RT-PCR with HTBI primers came first, then second-round multiplex PCR. From the multiplex PCR reads, TCRdb called clonotypes with MiXCR, one entry per CDR3 protein. The data contain hundreds of thousands of distinct CDR3 sequences, about 47% of them singletons. Germline-derived CDR1 and CDR2 are DFQATT and SNEGSKA (reference sequence). The CDR3 sequence is 10 residues long. Trimming took 0 bases from V and 7 from J, leaving 0 bases between them. Other autoimmune diseases, uncontrolled infections, pregnancy or lactation excluded patients from enrollment. Establishment of the diagnosis relied upon clinical symptoms, serum thyroxine, TRAb, thyroid ultrasound and orbital computed tomography. This record belongs to a study of Graves' ophthalmopathy and Graves' hyperthyroidism. On the study more broadly: Peripheral blood samples were taken at initial diagnosis, before any treatment.

The sequenced sample consisted of peripheral blood. The sequence was collected from an adult man with Graves' ophthalmopathy. The chain couples TRBV20-1 to TRBJ1-4; D gene uncertain. The CDR3 DNA follows: TGCAGTGCTAGAGATGAAAAACTGTTTTTT. Translating it yields CSARDEKLFF.